The subject of this entry is one T cell receptor (beta chain). What it binds is not known. The data were taken from a study of T cell responses to AZD1222 COVID-19 vaccine. Regarding the study as a whole: Spike-specific TCR breadth rose after two AZD1222 doses, and depth rose as well. It should be noted that donors were predominantly white British and more often female, and clonal diversity was possibly underestimated. Seropositive at baseline were only 5 to 7 AZD1222 recipients.

Per germline, CDR1 SNHLY and CDR2 FYNNEI. The germline V and J ends were trimmed by 0 bases and 5 bases, with 8 bases remaining between them. CDR3 length: 14 amino acids. Only in-frame clones appear in the TCRdb table, and some are missing; sequencing was by immunoSEQ multiplex PCR. Of 150,000 to 200,000 clones listed, 88% are singletons. The sequencing here drew on peripheral blood, taken on day 0 of AZD1222 vaccination. The rearrangement uses TRBV2 and TRBJ2-1; no definite D call. The clonotype comes from an adult in good health. This CDR3 is CASSEAHWNNEQFF. CDR3 sequence (DNA): TGTGCCAGCAGTGAAGCACACTGGAACAATGAGCAGTTCTTC.